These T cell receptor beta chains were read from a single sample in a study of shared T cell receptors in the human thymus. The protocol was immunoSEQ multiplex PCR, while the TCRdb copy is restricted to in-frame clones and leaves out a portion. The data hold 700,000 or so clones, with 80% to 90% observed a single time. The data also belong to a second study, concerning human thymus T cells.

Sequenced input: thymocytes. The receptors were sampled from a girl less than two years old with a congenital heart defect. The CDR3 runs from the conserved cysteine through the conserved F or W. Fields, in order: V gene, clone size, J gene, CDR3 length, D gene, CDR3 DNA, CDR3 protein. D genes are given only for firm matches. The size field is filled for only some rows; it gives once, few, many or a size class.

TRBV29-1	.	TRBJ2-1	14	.	TGCAGCGGGGGGAGGATAGAGGATAGCAATGAGCAGTTCTTC	CSGGRIEDSNEQFF
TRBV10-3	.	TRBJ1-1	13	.	TGTGCCGTCAGTGGAGGGGGTCGGATCGGAGCTTTCTTT	CAVSGGGRIGAFF
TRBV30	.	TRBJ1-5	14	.	TGTGCCTGGAGGGACAGACAAACCAATCAGCCCCAGCATTTT	CAWRDRQTNQPQHF
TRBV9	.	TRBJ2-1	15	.	TGTGCCAGCAGCGCGCCAGGGCCATCCTACAATGAGCAGTTCTTC	CASSAPGPSYNEQFF
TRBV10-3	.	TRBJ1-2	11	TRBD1	TGTGCCATCAGTAAGGACAGGGGTTGGACCTTC	CAISKDRGWTF
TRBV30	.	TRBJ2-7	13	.	TGTGCCTGGAGCACAACGGGTGTCTACGAGCAGTACTTC	CAWSTTGVYEQYF
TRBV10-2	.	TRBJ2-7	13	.	TGCGCCAGCAGCACCCGAGGGACCTACGAGCAGTACTTC	CASSTRGTYEQYF
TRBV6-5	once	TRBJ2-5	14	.	TGTGCCAGCAGTTTTGGACTGTTCGAAGAGACCCAGTACTTC	CASSFGLFEETQYF
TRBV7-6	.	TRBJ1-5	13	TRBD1	TGTGCCAGCAGCCGGGGACAGCTTCAGCCCCAGCATTTT	CASSRGQLQPQHF
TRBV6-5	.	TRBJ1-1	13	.	TGTGCCAGCAGTACGGACAGGAACACTGAAGCTTTCTTT	CASSTDRNTEAFF
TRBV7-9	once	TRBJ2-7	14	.	TGTGCCAGCACCCTCCTTGGGACTCCCGACGAGCAGTACTTC	CASTLLGTPDEQYF
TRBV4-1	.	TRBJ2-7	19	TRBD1	TGCGCCAGCAGCCCTGGTGGAGGACAGGGGGCAAACTCCTCCTACGAGCAGTACTTC	CASSPGGGQGANSSYEQYF
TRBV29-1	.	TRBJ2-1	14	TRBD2	TGCAGCGTTTTTCTAGCGGGGGGGCTAAATGAGCAGTTCTTC	CSVFLAGGLNEQFF
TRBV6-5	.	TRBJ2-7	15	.	TGTGCCAGCAGCTCCCCGGGGGTGGATATTGTGGAGCAGTACTTC	CASSSPGVDIVEQYF
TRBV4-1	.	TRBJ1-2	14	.	TGCGCCAGCAGCCAAATGACTTGGATGAATGGCTACACCTTC	CASSQMTWMNGYTF
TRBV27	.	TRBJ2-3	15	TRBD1	TGTGCCAGCAGTTTATACGGACAGGGAATGCGTACGCAGTATTTT	CASSLYGQGMRTQYF
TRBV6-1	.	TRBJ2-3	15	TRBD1	TGTGCCAGCTCTCAGACAGGGGGCAAGGCAGATACGCAGTATTTT	CASSQTGGKADTQYF
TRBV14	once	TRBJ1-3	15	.	TGTGCCAGCAGCCGAGGGGGGAGGGATGGAAACACCATATATTTT	CASSRGGRDGNTIYF
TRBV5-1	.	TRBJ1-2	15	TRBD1	TGCGCCAGCAGCATAACAGGGGGCTGGTCGTATGGCTACACCTTC	CASSITGGWSYGYTF
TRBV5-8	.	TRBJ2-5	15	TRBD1	TGTGCCAGCTCACAAGGGACAGGGAACCAAGAGACCCAGTACTTC	CASSQGTGNQETQYF
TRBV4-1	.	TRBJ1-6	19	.	TGCGCCAGCAGCCTAAACAGGGTTTCCCTTAGCTCCTATAATTCACCCCTCCACTTT	CASSLNRVSLSSYNSPLHF
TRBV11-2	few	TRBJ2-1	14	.	TGTGCCAGCAGCTTAGTAACCGGGTTCAATGAGCAGTTCTTC	CASSLVTGFNEQFF
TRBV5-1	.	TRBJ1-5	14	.	TGCGCCAGCAGGTCCCGGGGGGGGGATCAGCCCCAGCATTTT	CASRSRGGDQPQHF
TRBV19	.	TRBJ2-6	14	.	TGTGCCAGTCGACAGATCTCTGGGGCCAACGTCCTGACTTTC	CASRQISGANVLTF
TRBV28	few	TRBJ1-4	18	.	TGTGCCAGCAGTTTTTCGCCCAGACACCCTGCAACTAATGAAAAACTGTTTTTT	CASSFSPRHPATNEKLFF
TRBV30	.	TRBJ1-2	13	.	TGTGCCTGGGGTGGCCGAACTCGGTATCGCTACACCTTC	CAWGGRTRYRYTF
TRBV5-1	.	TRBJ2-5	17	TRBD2	TGCGCCAGCAGCTCATCCGGGACTAGCGGGGGGGAAGAGACCCAGTACTTC	CASSSSGTSGGEETQYF
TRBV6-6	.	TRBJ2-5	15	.	TGTGCCAGCAGTTACTCGACGGGGTTAGGAGAGACCCAGTACTTC	CASSYSTGLGETQYF
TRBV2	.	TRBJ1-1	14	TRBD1	TGTGCCAGCAGTACAGGGGGCGAGGACACTGAAGCTTTCTTT	CASSTGGEDTEAFF
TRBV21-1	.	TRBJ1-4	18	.	TGTGCCAGCAGCAGACACCCAGCTACAGGGAAGGGGGTTGAAAAACTGTTTTTT	CASSRHPATGKGVEKLFF
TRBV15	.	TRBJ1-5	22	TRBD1	TGTGCCACCAGCAGAGAACTACGAACTCGCCGGGACAGGGTTGATTGCAATCAGCCCCAGCATTTT	CATSRELRTRRDRVDCNQPQHF
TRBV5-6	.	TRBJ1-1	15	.	TGTGCCAGCAGCTTGGGGGGGAGGTTGAACACTGAAGCTTTCTTT	CASSLGGRLNTEAFF
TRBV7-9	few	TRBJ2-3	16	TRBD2	TGTGCCAGCAGCGCCGGGACTAGCGGGGACCCAGATACGCAGTATTTT	CASSAGTSGDPDTQYF
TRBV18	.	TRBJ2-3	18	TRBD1	TGTGCCAGCTCACCATTGGTACCGGGGGACAGGGAGACAGATACGCAGTATTTT	CASSPLVPGDRETDTQYF
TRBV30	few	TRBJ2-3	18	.	TGTGCCTGGACCCTTGTGCGGGGGCTAGGCAAAGGCACAGATACGCAGTATTTT	CAWTLVRGLGKGTDTQYF
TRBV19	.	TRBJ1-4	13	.	TGTGCCAGTAAGGCAGGGGAGTATGAAAAACTGTTTTTT	CASKAGEYEKLFF
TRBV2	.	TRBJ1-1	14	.	TGTGCCAGCAGTGTCGAGGAGTCCCACTCGAAAGCTTTCTTT	CASSVEESHSKAFF
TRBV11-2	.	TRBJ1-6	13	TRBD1	TGTGCCAGCAGCAGGGACAGGGGGCCACCCCTCCACTTT	CASSRDRGPPLHF
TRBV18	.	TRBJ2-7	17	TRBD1	TGTGCCAGCTCGCCCGGGACAGGGGGCGGTAGCTCCTACGAGCAGTACTTC	CASSPGTGGGSSYEQYF
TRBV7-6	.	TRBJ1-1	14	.	TGTGCCAGCAGCTTAGCTTTGACGGGAGCTGAAGCTTTCTTT	CASSLALTGAEAFF
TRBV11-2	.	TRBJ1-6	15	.	TGTGCCAGCAGCCCCCGGACAGCGCGAAATTCACCCCTCCACTTT	CASSPRTARNSPLHF
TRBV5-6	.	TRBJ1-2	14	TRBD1	TGTGCCAGCAGCACGACAGGGGGTTTAGGTGGCTACACCTTC	CASSTTGGLGGYTF
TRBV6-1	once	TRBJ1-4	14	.	TGTGCCAGCAGTCCGACGACAGATAATGAAAAACTGTTTTTT	CASSPTTDNEKLFF
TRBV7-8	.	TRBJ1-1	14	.	TGTGCCAGCAGGACTGACGGCCCGAACACTGAAGCTTTCTTT	CASRTDGPNTEAFF
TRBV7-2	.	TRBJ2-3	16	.	TGTGCCAGCAGCCCACACGATCACGCAAGTACAGATACGCAGTATTTT	CASSPHDHASTDTQYF
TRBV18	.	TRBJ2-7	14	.	TGTGCCAGCTCAAATCAGGGTTCGTCCTACGAGCAGTACTTC	CASSNQGSSYEQYF
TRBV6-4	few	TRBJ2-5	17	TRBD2	TGTGCCAGCAGTGACTCGACTACTAGCGGGGACGGGGAGACCCAGTACTTC	CASSDSTTSGDGETQYF
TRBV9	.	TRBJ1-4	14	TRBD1	TGTGCCAGCAGCGACGACAGGGATAATGAAAAACTGTTTTTT	CASSDDRDNEKLFF
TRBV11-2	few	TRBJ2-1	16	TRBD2	TGTGCCAGCAGCCCCGCCCGGGGGGGCGTCCACAATGAGCAGTTCTTC	CASSPARGGVHNEQFF
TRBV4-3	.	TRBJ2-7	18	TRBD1	TGCGCCAGCAGCCAAGAAAGGAGCGATGGGGACAGACGCCAAGGGCAGTACTTC	CASSQERSDGDRRQGQYF
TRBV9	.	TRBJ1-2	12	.	TGTGCCAGCAGCGTACAGGGCTATGGCTACACCTTC	CASSVQGYGYTF
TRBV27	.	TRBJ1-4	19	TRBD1	TGTGCCAGCAGTTTAGGGGGACAGGGGGTCCCCCCAACTAATGAAAAACTGTTTTTT	CASSLGGQGVPPTNEKLFF